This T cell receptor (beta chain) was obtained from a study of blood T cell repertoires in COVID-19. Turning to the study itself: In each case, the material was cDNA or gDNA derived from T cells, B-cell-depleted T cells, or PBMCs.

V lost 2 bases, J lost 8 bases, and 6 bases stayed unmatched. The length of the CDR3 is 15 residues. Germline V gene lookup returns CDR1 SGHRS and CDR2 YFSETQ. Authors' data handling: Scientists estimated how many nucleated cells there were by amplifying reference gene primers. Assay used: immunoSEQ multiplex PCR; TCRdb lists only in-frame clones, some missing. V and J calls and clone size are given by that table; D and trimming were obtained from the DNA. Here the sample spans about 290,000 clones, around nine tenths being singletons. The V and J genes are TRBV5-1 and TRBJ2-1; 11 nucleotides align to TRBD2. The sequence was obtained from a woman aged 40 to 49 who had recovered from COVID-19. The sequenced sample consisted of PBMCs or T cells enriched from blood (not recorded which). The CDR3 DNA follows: TGCGCCAGCAGCTTTAGCGGGGGGGCCGTCGATGAGCAGTTCTTC. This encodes CASSFSGGAVDEQFF.